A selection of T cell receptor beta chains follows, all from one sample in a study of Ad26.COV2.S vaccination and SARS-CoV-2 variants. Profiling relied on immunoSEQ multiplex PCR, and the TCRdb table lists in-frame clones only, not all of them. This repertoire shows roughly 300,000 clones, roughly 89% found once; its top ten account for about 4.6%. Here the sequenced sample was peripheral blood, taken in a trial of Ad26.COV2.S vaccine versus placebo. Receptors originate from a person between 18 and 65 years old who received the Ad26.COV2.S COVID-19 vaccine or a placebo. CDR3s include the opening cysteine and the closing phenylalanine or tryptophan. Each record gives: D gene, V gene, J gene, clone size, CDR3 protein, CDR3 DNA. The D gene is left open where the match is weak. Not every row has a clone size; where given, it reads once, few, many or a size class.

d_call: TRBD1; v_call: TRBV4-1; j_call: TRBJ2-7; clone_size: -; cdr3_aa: CASSPGQGSSYEQYF; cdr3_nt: TGCGCCAGCAGCCCCGGACAGGGGAGTTCCTACGAGCAGTACTTC
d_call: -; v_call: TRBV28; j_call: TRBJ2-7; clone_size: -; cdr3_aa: CASRPGHPSYEQYF; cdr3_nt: TGTGCCAGCAGGCCGGGACACCCCTCCTACGAGCAGTACTTC
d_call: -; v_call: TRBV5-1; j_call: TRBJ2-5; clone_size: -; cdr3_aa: CASSLAVGGQETQYF; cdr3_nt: TGCGCCAGCAGCTTGGCGGTTGGGGGGCAAGAGACCCAGTACTTC
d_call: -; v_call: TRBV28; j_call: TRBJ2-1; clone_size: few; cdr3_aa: CASSLDRTVYNEQFF; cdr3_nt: TGTGCCAGCAGTTTAGACAGGACGGTGTACAATGAGCAGTTCTTC
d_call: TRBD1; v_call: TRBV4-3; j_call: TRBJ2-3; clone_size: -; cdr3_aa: CASSQATGGVTDTQYF; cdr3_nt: TGCGCCAGCAGCCAAGCCACAGGGGGTGTAACAGATACGCAGTATTTT
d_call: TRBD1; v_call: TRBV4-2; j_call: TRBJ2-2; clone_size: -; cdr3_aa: CASSQEYGTAGELFF; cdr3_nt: TGTGCCAGCAGCCAAGAATACGGGACAGCCGGGGAGCTGTTTTTT
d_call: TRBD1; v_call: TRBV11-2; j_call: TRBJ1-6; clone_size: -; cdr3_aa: CASSSGTGMRNSPLHF; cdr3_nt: TGTGCCAGCAGCTCGGGGACAGGGATGAGAAATTCACCCCTCCACTTT
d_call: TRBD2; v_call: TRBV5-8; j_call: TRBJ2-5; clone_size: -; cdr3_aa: CASSLVVDASGETQYF; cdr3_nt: TGTGCCAGCAGCTTGGTAGTGGATGCTAGCGGGGAGACCCAGTACTTC
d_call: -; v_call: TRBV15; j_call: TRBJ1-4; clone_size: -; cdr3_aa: CATSRDLGATNEKLFF; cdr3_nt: TGTGCCACCAGCAGAGATCTGGGGGCTACCAATGAAAAACTGTTTTTT
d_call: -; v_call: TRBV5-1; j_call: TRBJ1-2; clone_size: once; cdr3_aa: CASTLGSVNYGYTF; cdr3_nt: TGCGCCAGCACCCTTGGCAGCGTTAACTATGGCTACACCTTC
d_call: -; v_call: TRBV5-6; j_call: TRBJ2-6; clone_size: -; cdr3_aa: CASSLGAGSGANVLTF; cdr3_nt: TGTGCCAGCAGCTTGGGGGCCGGTTCTGGGGCCAACGTCCTGACTTTC
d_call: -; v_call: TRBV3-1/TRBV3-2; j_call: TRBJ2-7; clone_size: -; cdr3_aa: CASTPRGGAVSYEQYF; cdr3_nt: TGTGCCAGCACTCCTCGGGGCGGGGCCGTCTCCTACGAGCAGTACTTC
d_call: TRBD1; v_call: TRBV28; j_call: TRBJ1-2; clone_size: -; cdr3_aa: CASSLLEGTVGGNYGYTF; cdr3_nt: TGTGCCAGCAGTTTATTGGAAGGGACAGTTGGGGGAAACTATGGCTACACCTTC
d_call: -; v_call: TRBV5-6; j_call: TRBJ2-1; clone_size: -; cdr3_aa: CASSFLRAGEQFF; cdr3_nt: TGTGCCAGCAGCTTTTTAAGGGCTGGTGAGCAGTTCTTC
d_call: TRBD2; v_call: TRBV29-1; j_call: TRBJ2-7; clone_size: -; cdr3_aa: CSVDPSGSGEQYF; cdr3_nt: TGCAGCGTTGACCCTAGCGGGAGTGGCGAGCAGTACTTC
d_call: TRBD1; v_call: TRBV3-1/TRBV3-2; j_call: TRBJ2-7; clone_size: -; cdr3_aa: CASSFPGTGAYEQYF; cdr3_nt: TGTGCCAGCAGCTTCCCTGGGACAGGGGCCTACGAGCAGTACTTC
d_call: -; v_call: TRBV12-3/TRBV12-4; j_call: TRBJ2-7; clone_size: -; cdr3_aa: CASSLVIRGEQYF; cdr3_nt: TGTGCCAGCAGTTTAGTCATTCGTGGGGAGCAGTACTTC
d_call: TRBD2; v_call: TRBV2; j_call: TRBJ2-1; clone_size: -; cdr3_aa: CASSEYSGGDNEQFF; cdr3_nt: TGTGCCAGCAGTGAATATAGCGGGGGTGACAATGAGCAGTTCTTC
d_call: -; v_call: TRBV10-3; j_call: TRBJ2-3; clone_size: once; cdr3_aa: CAGASSTDTQYF; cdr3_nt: TGTGCAGGGGCGTCTAGCACAGATACGCAGTATTTT
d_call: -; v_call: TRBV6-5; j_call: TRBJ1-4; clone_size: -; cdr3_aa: CASSYGAATNEKLFF; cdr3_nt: TGTGCCAGCAGTTACGGGGCCGCAACTAATGAAAAACTGTTTTTT
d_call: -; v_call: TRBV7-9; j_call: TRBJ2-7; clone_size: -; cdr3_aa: CASSSPGLQTYEQYF; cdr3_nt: TGTGCCAGCAGCTCCCCGGGACTCCAGACCTACGAGCAGTACTTC
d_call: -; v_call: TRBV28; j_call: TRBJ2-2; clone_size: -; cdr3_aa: CASSLGGRELSGELFF; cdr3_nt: TGTGCCAGCAGTTTAGGAGGCAGGGAACTCTCCGGGGAGCTGTTTTTT
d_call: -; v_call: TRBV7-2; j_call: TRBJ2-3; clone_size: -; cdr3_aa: CASSLGGIDTQYF; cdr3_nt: TGTGCCAGCAGCTTAGGGGGCATCGATACGCAGTATTTT
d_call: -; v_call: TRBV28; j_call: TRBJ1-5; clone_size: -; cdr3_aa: CASSDPPQPQHF; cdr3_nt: TGTGCCAGCAGTGACCCCCCCCAGCCCCAGCATTTT
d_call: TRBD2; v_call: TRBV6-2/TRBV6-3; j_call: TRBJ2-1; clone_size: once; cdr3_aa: CASSYGTIYNEQFF; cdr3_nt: TGTGCCAGCAGTTACGGGACTATCTACAATGAGCAGTTCTTC
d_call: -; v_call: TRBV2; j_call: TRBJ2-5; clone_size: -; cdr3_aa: CASSRVETQYF; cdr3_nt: TGTGCCAGCAGCAGGGTGGAGACCCAGTACTTC
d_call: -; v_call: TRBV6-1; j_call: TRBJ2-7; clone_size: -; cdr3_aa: CASSDPNIQGSYEQYF; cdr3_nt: TGTGCCAGCAGTGACCCCAACATACAGGGCTCCTACGAGCAGTACTTC
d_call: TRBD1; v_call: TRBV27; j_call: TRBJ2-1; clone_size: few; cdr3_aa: CASSSPGTVNNEQFF; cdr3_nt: TGTGCCAGCAGTTCCCCCGGGACAGTCAACAATGAGCAGTTCTTC